These 19 T cell receptor beta chains share one sample of origin, sequenced in a study of molecular identifiers for immune sequencing clone quantification. TCRdb called the PCR reads again in MiXCR, with one record for every CDR3 protein. The repertoire holds about 640,000 distinct CDR3 sequences, with about 20% as singletons. The sequenced material came from naive CD8+ T cells from blood, with Jurkat cell RNA spiked in. As for subset: FACS-sorted CD8+CD4-CCR7+CD45RA+ naive T cells. The receptors stem from a human donor in good health. Some libraries in this study had Jurkat cell RNA spiked in.

This clonotype was recorded at least ten times. This chain uses TRBV28 with TRBJ2-7; 8 nucleotides line up with TRBD2. This CDR3 comprises 14 residues. The J segment lost 7 bases and the V segment lost 5 bases, leaving 10 bases of the junction unmatched. Germline CDR1 reads MDHEN; CDR2 reads SYDVKM. CDR3: CASSPGGPLLEQYF. The CDR3 DNA reads as TGTGCCAGCAGTCCGGGAGGGCCCCTTTTGGAGCAGTACTTC.

At least ten counts were recorded for this clonotype. This rearrangement joins TRBV9 to TRBJ2-5; D not certain. The V and J ends lost 3 bases and 9 bases respectively, with 9 bases between them. Germline values: CDR1 SGDLS, CDR2 YYNGEE. The CDR3 has 11 amino acids. CDR3 amino acids: CASSAGEAQYF. CDR3 nucleotides: TGTGCCAGCAGCGCCGGTGAGGCCCAGTACTTC.

This clonotype was counted between two and nine times. This chain links TRBV19 with TRBJ2-3, with 10 bases that match TRBD1. This CDR3 region has 15 residues. V lost 4 bases, J lost 5 bases, and 6 bases stayed unmatched. Germline V gene sequence: CDR1 LNHDA, CDR2 SQIVND (reference sequence). CDR3 loop: CASSTGTGVIDTQYF. The CDR3 DNA follows: TGTGCCAGTAGTACCGGGACAGGGGTTATAGATACGCAGTATTTT.

Turning to this clonotype: Possible read error: a much larger clone is one base away. CDR3 amino acids: CAGSLTGGNEKLFF. The CDR3 bases are TGTGCCGGCAGTCTAACAGGGGGGAATGAAAAACTGTTTTTT. The chain carries TRBV27 and TRBJ1-4; 8 positions agree with TRBD1. Germline CDR1 reads MNHEY; CDR2 reads SMNVEV (reference sequence). The CDR3 is 14 residues long.

On this clonotype itself: This may be a read error: a much more frequent sequence differs by one nucleotide. The chain carries TRBV7-6 and TRBJ1-1; a possible D gene is TRBD1 (5 bases). The germline V gene has CDR1 SGHVS and CDR2 FNYEAQ. The CDR3 is 12 amino acids. CDR3 region: CASSQMGDEASF. DNA for the CDR3: TGTGCCAGCAGCCAAATGGGGGATGAAGCTTCCTTT.

Ten or more counts support this clonotype. The chain carries TRBV4-3 and TRBJ2-1, with 7 bases fitting TRBD2. The length of the CDR3 is 16 residues. CDR1 and CDR2 from the germline V gene are LGHNA and YSLEER. Trimming took 0 bases from V and 1 from J; bases not matched to a gene: 3. The CDR3 DNA reads TGCGCCAGCAGCCAAGATCTTAGCGGGTCCTACAATGAGCAGTTCTTC. This codes for CASSQDLSGSYNEQFF.

Comments on this clonotype: This may come from a read error, since a much larger clone is one base off. The chain uses TRBV3-1 and TRBJ2-6; D remains ambiguous. In germline, CDR1 is LGHDT, CDR2 YNNKEL (reference sequence). The CDR3 has 15 residues. CDR3 bases: TGTGTCAGCAGCCAAGGCGCTGGTGGGGCCAACGTCCTGACTTTC. Its protein is CVSSQGAGGANVLTF.

Notes on this clonotype: Since a much larger clone is just one base distant, this may be a read error. J is TRBJ2-7 and V is TRBV30, with D uncertain. The V end was cut by 1 base, the J end by 9 bases, with 16 bases between. The germline CDR1 and CDR2 sequences are GTSNPN and SVGIG (reference sequence). This CDR3 is 13 amino acids long. The CDR3 nucleotides read TGTGCCTGGAGTGCACGGGTAGGCCACTTGCAGTACTTC. It specifies CAWSARVGHLQYF.

This clonotype was observed many times. This sequence joins TRBV5-6 and TRBJ1-1, with D uncertain. This CDR3 is 15 amino acids long. Trimming took off 2 bases at V and 4 bases at J, with 15 bases between the two ends. CDR1 is SGHDT, CDR2 YYEEEE, per germline. The CDR3 DNA follows: TGTGCCAGCAGCTTCGGGGTCCCGGCGGGCACTGAAGCTTTCTTT. Translated, it gives CASSFGVPAGTEAFF.

The J gene is TRBJ2-3, the V gene TRBV25-1; D is unclear. CDR1 and CDR2 (germline): MGHDK, SYGVNS. The germline V and J ends were trimmed by 3 bases and 4 bases, with 8 bases remaining between them. CDR3 size: 13 residues. This CDR3 reads CASSDHTSDTQYF. CDR3 sequence (DNA): TGTGCCAGCAGTGATCACACCTCAGATACGCAGTATTTT.

About this clonotype itself: This CDR3 fails to terminate in the conserved phenylalanine or tryptophan, so it likely reflects a read error. The V call is TRBV19, the J call TRBJ1-4; D gene unclear. CDR1 and CDR2 from the germline V gene are LNHDA and SQIVND (reference sequence). The CDR3 covers 13 residues. The V and J ends lost 5 bases and 7 bases respectively, with 11 bases between them. The CDR3 loop is CASSRQLAEKLFL. Here the CDR3 DNA reads TGTGCCAGTAGTCGGCAGCTTGCTGAAAAACTGTTTCTT.

This clonotype was seen many times. The genes are TRBV20-1 and TRBJ2-7, with 8 bases identical to TRBD2. CDR3 length: 14 residues. The trim removed 1 base at V and 4 bases at J, leaving 6 bases unmatched. CDR1 is DFQATT, CDR2 SNEGSKA, per germline (reference sequence). The CDR3 here is CSARVDSGIYEQYF. The CDR3 nucleotides read TGCAGTGCTAGAGTGGATAGCGGGATATACGAGCAGTACTTC.

Ten or more counts support this clonotype. The chain is built from TRBV15 and TRBJ2-2; 8 nucleotides align to TRBD1. Germline V gene data show CDR1 as LNHNV and CDR2 as YYDKDF (reference sequence). V trimming: 2 bases; J trimming: 5 bases; junction bases outside the gene matches: 4. The CDR3 has 15 amino acids. The CDR3 sequence is CATSRFQGATGELFF. The CDR3 nucleotides read TGTGCCACCAGCAGATTTCAGGGGGCTACCGGGGAGCTGTTTTTT.

Details on this clonotype: This may be a read error, as it is one base from a much larger clone. This CDR3 fails to terminate in the conserved phenylalanine or tryptophan, so it likely reflects a read error. The chain uses TRBV7-9 and TRBJ2-5, with 7 bases fitting TRBD1. The ends lost 5 bases at V and 3 bases at J; junction bases unmatched: 0. Germline CDR1 reads SEHNR; CDR2 reads FQNEAQ (reference sequence). The CDR3 sequence is 12 residues long. The CDR3 DNA is TGTGCCAGCAGCACAGGGGAAGAGACCCAGTACTCC. This encodes CASSTGEETQYS.

This clonotype was seen repeatedly, ten times or more. This sequence joins TRBV4-1 and TRBJ2-7; no reliable D call. The V gene lost 3 bases and the J gene lost 3 bases, with 12 bases spanning the gap. Germline V gene sequence: CDR1 MGHRA, CDR2 YSYEKL. This CDR3 is 14 amino acids long. The CDR3 loop is CASSQEAFSYEQYF. For the CDR3, the DNA is TGCGCCAGCAGCCAGGAAGCATTCAGCTACGAGCAGTACTTC.

This clonotype showed up many times. This chain links TRBV30 with TRBJ1-2, with a weak D call TRBD1 (5 bases). Trimming shortened V by 3 bases and J by 1 base, and 15 bases separated the two germline ends. CDR3 size: 15 residues. Per the germline V gene, CDR1 is GTSNPN and CDR2 is SVGIG (reference sequence). CDR3 sequence reads: CAWRWGDSNNYGYTF. In DNA, the CDR3 is TGTGCCTGGAGATGGGGGGACTCCAATAACTATGGCTACACCTTC. Full variable domain (rest looked up from reference TRBV30 and TRBJ1-2): SQTIHQWPATLVQPVGSPLSLECTVEGTSNPNLYWYRQAAGRGLQLLFYSVGIGQISSEVPQNLSASRPQDRQFILSSKKLLLSDSGFYLCAWRWGDSNNYGYTFGSGTRLTVV.

Only a few counts were recorded for this clonotype. This chain links TRBV19 with TRBJ2-2; 7 bases line up with TRBD1. This CDR3 contains 21 residues. Trimming at V came to 5 bases and at J to 3 bases, leaving 24 bases not matched to a gene. Looked up from germline, CDR1 is LNHDA and CDR2 is SQIVND (reference sequence). The CDR3 DNA sequence: TGTGCCAGTAGTGGGCTGCGGCGGTTGACAGGGAGAGAAGCGGACACCGGGGAGCTGTTTTTT. Protein product: CASSGLRRLTGREADTGELFF.

This clonotype occurred many times. V is TRBV2 and J is TRBJ2-3, with 11 bases that match TRBD1. After removal of 5 bases from V and 4 bases from J, the junction contained 8 bases not matched to a gene. The CDR3 runs to 16 residues. The V gene's germline CDR1 is SNHLY and CDR2 FYNNEI. CDR3: CASSLPGQGEPDTQYF. The CDR3 DNA follows: TGTGCCAGCAGTCTACCGGGACAGGGGGAACCAGATACGCAGTATTTT.

This clonotype was detected many times. This CDR3 reads CASSLAGGTVDTQYF. The CDR3 bases are TGCGCCAGCAGCTTGGCCGGGGGAACCGTAGATACGCAGTATTTT. The J gene is TRBJ2-3, the V gene TRBV5-1; tentative D call: TRBD2 (6 bases). The V end lost 0 bases, the J end lost 5 bases, and 13 bases lay between the germline ends. The CDR3 runs to 15 residues. Germline values: CDR1 SGHRS, CDR2 YFSETQ.